These 24 T cell receptor beta chains were all obtained from the same sample, sequenced in a study of regulatory T cells in long-lasting Graves disease. TCR beta libraries were built with iRepertoire HTBI primers and Arm-PCR of CDR3 regions. TCRdb re-called the multiplex PCR reads through MiXCR, storing one row per CDR3 protein. The table records 200,000 to 250,000 distinct CDR3 sequences, approximately 16% of them present only once. The sample's time point: newly diagnosed GD, antithyroid drugs for less than 3 months. From RNA extracted from PBMCs, the TCR library was made. This specimen consisted of peripheral blood mononuclear cells (PBMCs), obtained at new diagnosis, from a patient treated with antithyroid drugs. Every receptor here comes from a female donor with Graves disease.

This clonotype has ten or more counts. J is TRBJ2-1 and V is TRBV20-1; D is ambiguous. The CDR3 covers 13 residues. Trimming cost V 6 bases and J 3 bases, with 12 bases left between them. CDR1 and CDR2 (germline): DFQATT, SNEGSKA (reference sequence). CDR3 loop: CSAYDADYNEQFF. CDR3 coding DNA: TGCAGTGCCTACGACGCGGACTACAATGAGCAGTTCTTC.

There are many counts of this clonotype. The V gene is TRBV29-1, the J gene TRBJ1-1; D is unresolved. V was clipped by 0 bases and J by 1 base, with 6 bases between them. CDR1 SQVTM and CDR2 ANQGSEA come from the germline V gene. The CDR3 extends over 13 amino acids. The CDR3 DNA reads as TGCAGCGTTGAAGATCGAGCGAACACTGAAGCTTTCTTT. This encodes CSVEDRANTEAFF.

CDR3 DNA sequence: TGTGCCTGGAGTAGGACAGGGGATAATTCACCCCTCCACTTT. This codes for CAWSRTGDNSPLHF. This rearrangement joins TRBV30 to TRBJ1-6; 9 positions match TRBD1. Germline V lookup: CDR1 GTSNPN, CDR2 SVGIG (reference sequence). With 2 bases clipped from V and 5 bases from J, the junction kept 1 base outside the gene matches. The CDR3 is made up of 14 amino acids.

About this clonotype: A much larger clone differs by one base, so this may be a read error. The chain links TRBV28 to TRBJ2-4; D perhaps matches TRBD2 (6 bases). V was pared by 8 bases and J by 1 base, with 12 bases between. The CDR3 extends over 14 amino acids. Germline V CDR1 and CDR2: MDHEN, SYDVKM. The CDR3: CASGAGHAKNIQYF. The CDR3 bases are TGTGCCAGCGGTGCGGGGCACGCCAAAAACATTCAGTACTTC.

This clonotype was seen at least ten times. The chain is built from TRBV7-2 and TRBJ2-5; D gene unclear. CDR1 SGHTA and CDR2 FQGNSA come from the germline V gene. This CDR3 has 12 residues. The V and J ends lost 5 bases and 6 bases respectively, with 10 bases between them. CDR3 protein: CASSLSLQTQYF. DNA of the CDR3: TGTGCCAGCAGCCTTAGTCTCCAGACCCAGTACTTC.

This clonotype was recorded many times. The chain combines TRBV10-3 with TRBJ1-1; 8 nucleotides match TRBD1. Unmatched junction bases numbered 0, after V lost 2 bases and J lost 1 base. Germline CDR1 ENHRY, CDR2 SYGVKD. The CDR3 has 14 residues. The CDR3, as DNA: TGTGCCATCAGTGAGGACAGGGGGAACACTGAAGCTTTCTTT. It encodes CAISEDRGNTEAFF.

As to this clonotype: A much more abundant neighbour one base away suggests this may be a read error. The chain couples TRBV12-3 or TRBV12-4 to TRBJ2-3; 7 positions agree with TRBD2. CDR3 length: 15 residues. Unmatched junction bases numbered 6, after V lost 5 bases and J lost 1 base. The CDR3 DNA sequence: TGTGCCAGCAGTCGGGACTACGATCGCACAGATACGCAGTATTTT. The encoded protein is CASSRDYDRTDTQYF.

This clonotype was seen only a few times. The J gene is TRBJ1-3, the V gene TRBV9, with D unclear. Between the trimmed V and J ends, which lost 4 bases and 3 bases, there was a span of 8 bases. CDR1 and CDR2 from the germline V gene are SGDLS and YYNGEE. The CDR3 consists of 13 residues. CDR3 in amino acids: CASSTSGGNTIYF. The CDR3 nucleotides read TGTGCCAGCAGCACTAGTGGTGGAAACACCATATATTTT. The full variable domain, rest sourced from reference TRBV9 and TRBJ1-3, is DSGVTQTPKHLITATGQRVTLRCSPRSGDLSVYWYQQSLDQGLQFLIQYYNGEERAKGNILERFSAQQFPDLHSELNLSSLELGDSALYFCASSTSGGNTIYFGEGSWLTVV.

The genes are TRBV6-5 and TRBJ2-1, with D possibly being TRBD2 (5 bases). The CDR3 is 17 amino acids. The germline V and J ends were trimmed by 0 bases and 4 bases, with 16 bases remaining between them. Germline-derived CDR1 and CDR2 are MNHEY and SVGAGI. CDR3 loop: CASSYSSGPHKYNEQFF. The CDR3 coding sequence is TGTGCCAGCAGTTACTCGAGCGGCCCGCACAAATACAATGAGCAGTTCTTC.

Notes on this clonotype: With a far larger clone one base away, a read error is the likely cause. The CDR3 nucleotides read TGTGCCAGCAGCTTTGACCCAGGGATCTCTGAAGCTTTCTTT. Amino acids: CASSFDPGISEAFF. The genes are TRBV5-1 and TRBJ1-1, with TRBD1 as a possible D gene (5 bases). CDR3 length: 14 residues. Germline CDR1 and CDR2: SGHRS and YFSETQ.

To note about this clonotype: This probably arose from a read error, given a far larger clone one base away. The J gene is TRBJ2-5, the V gene TRBV7-9; TRBD2 aligns across 11 bases. Germline trimming cut 0 bases from V and 11 bases from J; bases unmatched to any gene: 20. The CDR3 spans 19 residues. The germline V gene has CDR1 SEHNR and CDR2 FQNEAQ (reference sequence). The CDR3 loop reads CASSLAGASGRLPYNEQYF. The CDR3 DNA reads as TGTGCCAGCAGCTTAGCTGGTGCTAGCGGGAGGCTACCCTACAATGAGCAGTACTTC.

This clonotype was detected many times. The chain couples TRBV24-1 to TRBJ2-5; D is tentatively TRBD1 or TRBD2 (5 bases each). Trimming left V 5 bases short and J 4 bases short, with 13 bases between. CDR1 and CDR2 (germline): KGHDR, SFDVKD. The CDR3 extends over 14 amino acids. The CDR3 coding sequence is TGTGCCACCAGTGCCGAGGGGCTAGGAGAGACCCAGTACTTC. This encodes CATSAEGLGETQYF.

At least ten counts were recorded for this clonotype. CDR3 region: CAISELGVSVYGYTF. In DNA, the CDR3 is TGTGCCATCAGTGAGCTGGGGGTATCGGTCTATGGCTACACCTTC. V gene TRBV10-3 combines with J gene TRBJ1-2; perhaps TRBD1 as D (5 bases). The germline V and J ends were trimmed by 2 bases and 4 bases, with 14 bases remaining between them. The CDR3 extends over 15 amino acids. CDR1 is ENHRY and CDR2 is SYGVKD in the germline V gene.

This clonotype has at least ten counts. The chain links TRBV7-8 to TRBJ2-3, with 10 bases fitting TRBD2. The length of the CDR3 is 17 residues. The trim removed 3 bases at V and 5 bases at J, leaving 11 bases unmatched. Germline CDR1 SGHVS, CDR2 FQNEAQ. The CDR3: CASSLGTSAKTEDTQYF. Written as DNA, the CDR3 is TGTGCCAGCAGCTTGGGGACTAGCGCGAAGACTGAAGATACGCAGTATTTT.

Ten or more counts support this clonotype. CDR3 DNA: TGTGCCAGCAGCCTACAGGGGTTGCCCGGAAACACCATATATTTT. This sequence encodes CASSLQGLPGNTIYF. The J gene is TRBJ1-3, the V gene TRBV9; TRBD1 aligns across 7 bases. This CDR3 region has 15 residues. Germline CDR1 and CDR2: SGDLS and YYNGEE. The V segment lost 4 bases and the J segment 4 bases; nucleotides outside the gene matches: 8.

This clonotype appeared many times. V is TRBV6-5 and J is TRBJ1-2; TRBD1 matches at 8 bases. The CDR3 is 17 residues long. Germline lookup yields CDR1 MNHEY and CDR2 SVGAGI. Trimming took 0 bases from V and 1 from J; bases not matched to a gene: 7. The CDR3 loop reads CASSYSPGDRFNYGYTF. The CDR3 DNA reads as TGTGCCAGCAGTTACTCCCCGGGGGACAGGTTTAACTATGGCTACACCTTC.

This clonotype came up a few times. The rearrangement links TRBV14 to TRBJ2-1, with 10 bases fitting TRBD2. V shed 6 bases and J 1 base; nucleotides not matched to a gene: 9. This CDR3 has 17 residues. Looked up from germline, CDR1 is SGHDN and CDR2 is FVKESK. DNA for the CDR3: TGTGCCAGCAGTCAACGGCGAGCGGGAGGGTCCTACAATGAGCAGTTCTTC. This codes for CASSQRRAGGSYNEQFF. Drawing the rest from reference TRBV14 and TRBJ2-1, the complete variable domain is EAGVTQFPSHSVIEKGQTVTLRCDPISGHDNLYWYRRVMGKEIKFLLHFVKESKQDESGMPNNRFLAERTGGTYSTLKVQPAELEDSGVYFCASSQRRAGGSYNEQFFGPGTRLTVL.

At least ten counts were recorded for this clonotype. The chain carries TRBV15 and TRBJ2-3; D gene unclear. Trimming took off 2 bases at V and 4 bases at J, with 4 bases between the two ends. Germline CDR1 reads LNHNV; CDR2 reads YYDKDF (reference sequence). The CDR3 runs 12 residues. The CDR3 is CATSRFSDTQYF. In DNA form, the CDR3 reads TGTGCCACCAGCAGATTTTCAGATACGCAGTATTTT.

The chain links TRBV6-5 to TRBJ1-5; D is perhaps TRBD1 (6 bases). The V and J ends lost 0 bases and 2 bases respectively, with 8 bases between them. The CDR3 sequence is 15 residues long. Per the germline V gene, CDR1 is MNHEY and CDR2 is SVGAGI. CDR3 DNA sequence: TGTGCCAGCAGTTACTCAGGGGGGGGCAATCAGCCCCAGCATTTT. Protein product: CASSYSGGGNQPQHF.

This chain joins TRBV20-1 and TRBJ2-5, with TRBD2 identical over 10 bases. This CDR3 has 14 residues. The germline gives CDR1 DFQATT, CDR2 SNEGSKA (reference sequence). Germline trimming cut 6 bases from V and 5 bases from J; bases unmatched to any gene: 9. The CDR3 coding sequence is TGCAGTGCCGTTCCTAGCGGGAGACCTGAGACCCAGTACTTC. Protein sequence: CSAVPSGRPETQYF.

This clonotype was counted many times. The rearrangement joins TRBV20-1 to TRBJ2-5, with a tentative D call TRBD2 (7 bases). Germline assignment: CDR1 DFQATT and CDR2 SNEGSKA (reference sequence). The CDR3 has 14 residues. Trimming took off 0 bases at V and 5 bases at J, with 13 bases between the two ends. CDR3 nucleotide sequence: TGCAGTGCTAGAGATTTACAGGGAGGGGAGACCCAGTACTTC. Protein sequence: CSARDLQGGETQYF.

This clonotype was seen at least ten times. The chain recombines TRBV20-1 with TRBJ2-1, with 9 bases aligning to TRBD2. Per germline, CDR1 DFQATT and CDR2 SNEGSKA (reference sequence). The CDR3 has 14 amino acids. V was pared by 8 bases and J by 6 bases, with 11 bases of the junction left unmatched. The CDR3 DNA reads TGCAGTCCCGGCGGGAGGGCCGGAAGCAATGAGCAGTTCTTC. Amino acids: CSPGGRAGSNEQFF.

Comment on this clonotype: This likely traces to a read error, being one base from a far larger clone. This chain uses TRBV11-2 with TRBJ1-4, with D possibly being TRBD1 (6 bases). In germline, CDR1 is SGHAT, CDR2 FQNNGV. This CDR3 has 16 amino acids. The CDR3 loop is CASSHDVDRLNEKLFF. The DNA of the CDR3 is TGCGCCAGCAGCCATGATGTGGACAGACTTAATGAAAAACTGTTTTTT.

Ten or more counts support this clonotype. The J gene is TRBJ1-2, the V gene TRBV2; D is uncertain. The germline V gene encodes CDR1 SNHLY and CDR2 FYNNEI. The CDR3 contains 13 residues. Trimming removed 5 bases at V and 6 bases at J, with 13 bases between. The CDR3 coding sequence is TGTGCCAGCAGTAAAGACCCGGCGGATGGCTACACCTTC. This codes for CASSKDPADGYTF.